This T cell receptor (beta chain) stems from a study of T cells in Graves' hyperthyroidism and ophthalmopathy. From RNA transcripts, TCR beta CDR3 regions were amplified. A set of HTBI primers served as the primers for a first-round RT-PCR of the TCR CDR3. TCRdb reanalysed the multiplex PCR reads using MiXCR and keeps one entry per CDR3 protein. The table has around 400,000 distinct CDR3 sequences, over 12% seen once; the top ten hold roughly a fifth. This CDR3 is 13 amino acids long. Germline loops: CDR1 KGHSH, CDR2 LQKENI. V lost 6 bases and J lost 8, with 13 bases in between. This clonotype was seen at least ten times.

The source of this sequence is a woman aged 60 to 75 with Graves' ophthalmopathy. Sequenced sample: blood. V and J are TRBV18 and TRBJ1-4; the D gene is possibly TRBD1 (6 bases). DNA for the CDR3: TGTGCCAGCTCTCCTAACGGGGGCGAAAAACTGTTTTTT. This sequence encodes CASSPNGGEKLFF.